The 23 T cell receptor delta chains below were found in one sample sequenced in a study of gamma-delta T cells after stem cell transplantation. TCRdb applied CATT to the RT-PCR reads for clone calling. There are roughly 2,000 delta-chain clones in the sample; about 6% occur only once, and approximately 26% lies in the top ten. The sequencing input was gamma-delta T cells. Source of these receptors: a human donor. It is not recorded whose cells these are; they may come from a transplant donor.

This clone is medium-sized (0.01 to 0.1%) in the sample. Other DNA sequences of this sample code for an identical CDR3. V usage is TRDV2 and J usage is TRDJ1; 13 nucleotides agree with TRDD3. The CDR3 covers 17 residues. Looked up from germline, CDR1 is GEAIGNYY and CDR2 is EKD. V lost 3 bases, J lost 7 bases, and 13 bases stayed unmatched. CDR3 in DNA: TGTGCCTGTGACGCTGTACTGGGGGATACGCGCATAGGTAAACTCATCTTT. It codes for CACDAVLGDTRIGKLIF.

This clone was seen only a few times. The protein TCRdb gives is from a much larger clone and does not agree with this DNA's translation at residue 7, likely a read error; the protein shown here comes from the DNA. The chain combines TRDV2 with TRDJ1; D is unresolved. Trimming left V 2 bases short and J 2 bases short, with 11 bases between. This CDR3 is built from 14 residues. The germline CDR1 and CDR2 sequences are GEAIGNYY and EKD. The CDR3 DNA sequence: TGTGCCTGTGACATGGTCGCCCGTACCGATAAACTCATCTTT. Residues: CACDMVARTDKLIF.

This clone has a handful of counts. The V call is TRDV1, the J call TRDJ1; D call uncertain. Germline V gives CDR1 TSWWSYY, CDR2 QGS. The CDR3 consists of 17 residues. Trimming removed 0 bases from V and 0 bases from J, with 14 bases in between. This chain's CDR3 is CALGELRSWMYTDKLIF. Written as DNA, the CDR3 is TGTGCTCTTGGGGAACTACGGTCCTGGATGTACACCGATAAACTCATCTTT.

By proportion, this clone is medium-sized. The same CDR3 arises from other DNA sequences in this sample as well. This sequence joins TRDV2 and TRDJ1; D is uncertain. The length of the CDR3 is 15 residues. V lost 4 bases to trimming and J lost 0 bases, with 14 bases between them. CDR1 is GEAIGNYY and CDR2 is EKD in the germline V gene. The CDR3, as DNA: TGTGCCTGTGAGTCCCTTACGGAGTACACCGATAAACTCATCTTT. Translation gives CACESLTEYTDKLIF.

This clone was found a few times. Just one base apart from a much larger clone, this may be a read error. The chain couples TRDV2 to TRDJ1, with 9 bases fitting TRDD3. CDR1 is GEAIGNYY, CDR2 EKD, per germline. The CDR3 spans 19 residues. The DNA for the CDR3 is TGTGCCTGTGTCACCGCGGAACTGGGGGACAGAATGTACACCGATAAACTCATCTTT. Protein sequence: CACVTAELGDRMYTDKLIF.

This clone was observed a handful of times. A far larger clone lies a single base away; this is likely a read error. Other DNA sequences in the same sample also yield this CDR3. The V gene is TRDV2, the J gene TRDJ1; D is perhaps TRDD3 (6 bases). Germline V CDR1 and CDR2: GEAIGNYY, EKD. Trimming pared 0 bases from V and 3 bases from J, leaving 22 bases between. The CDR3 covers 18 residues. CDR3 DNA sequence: TGTGCCTGTGACACCGTTTCCTGGGCTGGAGGATACTCCGATAAACTCATCTTT. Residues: CACDTVSWAGGYSDKLIF.

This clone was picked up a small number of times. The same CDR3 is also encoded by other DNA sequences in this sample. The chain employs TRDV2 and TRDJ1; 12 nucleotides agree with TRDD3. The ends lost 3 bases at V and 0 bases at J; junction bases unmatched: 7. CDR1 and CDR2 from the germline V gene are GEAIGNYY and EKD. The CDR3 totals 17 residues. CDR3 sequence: CACDVLGDTPHTDKLIF. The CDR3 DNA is TGTGCCTGTGACGTGCTGGGGGATACGCCACACACCGATAAACTCATCTTT.

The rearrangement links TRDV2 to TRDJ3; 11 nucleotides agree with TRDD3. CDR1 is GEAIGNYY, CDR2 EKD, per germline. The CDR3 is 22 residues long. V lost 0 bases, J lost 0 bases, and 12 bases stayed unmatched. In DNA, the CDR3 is TGTGCCTGTGACACCGTAAGTGGACTGGGGGATAGACGCTCCTGGGACACCCGACAGATGTTTTTC. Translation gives CACDTVSGLGDRRSWDTRQMFF.

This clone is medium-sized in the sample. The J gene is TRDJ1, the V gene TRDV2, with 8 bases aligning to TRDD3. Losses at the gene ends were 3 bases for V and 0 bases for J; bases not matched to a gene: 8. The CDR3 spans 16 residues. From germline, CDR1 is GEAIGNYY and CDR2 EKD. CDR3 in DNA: TGTGCCTGTGACCTCACTGGGGGTCAGTACACCGATAAACTCATCTTT. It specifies CACDLTGGQYTDKLIF.

The CDR3 coding sequence is TGTGCCTGTGACAGCCTACTGGGGGATACGGATCGGGATAAACTCATCTTT. Its protein product is CACDSLLGDTDRDKLIF. This chain links TRDV2 with TRDJ1; 13 bases match TRDD3. Germline CDR1 GEAIGNYY, CDR2 EKD. V was pared by 2 bases and J by 5 bases, with 10 bases of the junction left unmatched. This CDR3 comprises 17 residues.

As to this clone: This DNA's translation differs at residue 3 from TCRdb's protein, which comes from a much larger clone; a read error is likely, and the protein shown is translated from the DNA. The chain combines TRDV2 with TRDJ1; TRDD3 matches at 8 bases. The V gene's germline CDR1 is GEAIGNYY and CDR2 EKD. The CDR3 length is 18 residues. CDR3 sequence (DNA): TGTGCCCGTGACGGAATAAGTACTGGGGGGCCGTACACCGATAAACTCATCTTT. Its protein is CARDGISTGGPYTDKLIF.

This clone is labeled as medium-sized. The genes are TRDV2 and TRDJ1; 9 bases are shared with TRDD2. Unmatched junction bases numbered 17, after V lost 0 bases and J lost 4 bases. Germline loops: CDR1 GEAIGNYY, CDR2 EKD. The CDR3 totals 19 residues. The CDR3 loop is CACDTHLPTIRGDYDKLIF. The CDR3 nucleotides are TGTGCCTGTGACACCCACCTTCCTACAATCCGTGGGGACTACGATAAACTCATCTTT.

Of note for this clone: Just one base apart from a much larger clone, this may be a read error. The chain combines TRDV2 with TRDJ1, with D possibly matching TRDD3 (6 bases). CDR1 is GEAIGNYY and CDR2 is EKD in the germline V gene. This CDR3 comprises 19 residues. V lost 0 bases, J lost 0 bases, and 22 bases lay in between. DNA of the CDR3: TGTGCCTGTGACACCGTGGTAGCTGGGGTACGTGCGTACACCGATAAACTCATCTTT. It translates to CACDTVVAGVRAYTDKLIF.

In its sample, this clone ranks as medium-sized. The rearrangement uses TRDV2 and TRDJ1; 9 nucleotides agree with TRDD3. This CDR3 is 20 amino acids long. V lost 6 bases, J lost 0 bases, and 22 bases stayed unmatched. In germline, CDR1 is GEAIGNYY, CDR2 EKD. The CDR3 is CACSRIGGYRPPSYTDKLIF. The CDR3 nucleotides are TGTGCCTGTTCCCGTATCGGGGGATACCGGCCCCCCTCGTACACCGATAAACTCATCTTT.

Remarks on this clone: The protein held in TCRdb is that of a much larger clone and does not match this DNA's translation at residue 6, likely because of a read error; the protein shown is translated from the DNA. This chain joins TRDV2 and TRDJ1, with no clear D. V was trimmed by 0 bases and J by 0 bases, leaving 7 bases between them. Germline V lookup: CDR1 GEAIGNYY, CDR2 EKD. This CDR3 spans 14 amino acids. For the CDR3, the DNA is TGTGCCTGTGACACCGCTACGAACACCGATAAACTCATCTTT. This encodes CACDTATNTDKLIF.

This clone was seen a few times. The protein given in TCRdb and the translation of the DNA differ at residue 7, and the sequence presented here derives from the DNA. CDR3 in amino acids: CACDSIQADYTDKLIF. In nucleotides, the CDR3 is TGCGCCTGTGACTCTATACAGGCTGATTACACCGATAAACTCATCTTT. The chain carries TRDV2 and TRDJ1; D call uncertain. Germline CDR1 reads GEAIGNYY; CDR2 reads EKD. CDR3 size: 16 residues.

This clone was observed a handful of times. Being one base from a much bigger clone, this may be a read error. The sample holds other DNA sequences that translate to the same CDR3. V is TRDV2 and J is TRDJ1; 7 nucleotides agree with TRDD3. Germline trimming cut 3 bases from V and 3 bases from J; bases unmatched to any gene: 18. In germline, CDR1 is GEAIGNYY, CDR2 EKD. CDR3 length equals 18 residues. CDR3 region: CACDPAGAIGGMSDKLIF. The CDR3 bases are TGTGCCTGTGACCCCGCTGGGGCGATCGGGGGGATGTCCGATAAACTCATCTTT.

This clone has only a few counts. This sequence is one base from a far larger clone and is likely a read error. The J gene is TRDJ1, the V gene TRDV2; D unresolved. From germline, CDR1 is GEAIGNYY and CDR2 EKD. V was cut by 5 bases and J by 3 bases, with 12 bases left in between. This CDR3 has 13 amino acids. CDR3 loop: CACGPLRADKLIF. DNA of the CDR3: TGTGCCTGTGGCCCCTTGAGGGCCGATAAACTCATCTTT.

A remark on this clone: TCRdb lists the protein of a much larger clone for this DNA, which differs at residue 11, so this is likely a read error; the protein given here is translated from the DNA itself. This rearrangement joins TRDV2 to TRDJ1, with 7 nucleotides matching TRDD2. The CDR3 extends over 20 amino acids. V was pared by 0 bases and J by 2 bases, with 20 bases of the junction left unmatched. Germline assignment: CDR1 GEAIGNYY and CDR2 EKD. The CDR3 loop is CACDTVPTSGNLPVTDKLIF. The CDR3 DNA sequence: TGTGCCTGTGACACCGTTCCTACAAGTGGGAATCTCCCAGTAACCGATAAACTCATCTTT.

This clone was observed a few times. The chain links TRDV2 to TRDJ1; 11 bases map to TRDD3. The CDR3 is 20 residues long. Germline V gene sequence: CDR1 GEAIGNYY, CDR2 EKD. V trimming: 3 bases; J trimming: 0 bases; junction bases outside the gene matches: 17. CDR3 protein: CACDAVLGDNNAPYTDKLIF. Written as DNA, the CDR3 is TGTGCCTGTGACGCTGTACTGGGGGATAATAATGCCCCCTACACCGATAAACTCATCTTT.

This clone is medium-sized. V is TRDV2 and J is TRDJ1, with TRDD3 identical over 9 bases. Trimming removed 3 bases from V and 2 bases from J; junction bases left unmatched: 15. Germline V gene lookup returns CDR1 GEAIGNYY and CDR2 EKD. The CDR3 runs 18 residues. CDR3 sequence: CACDQLLGENIWTDKLIF. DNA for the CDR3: TGTGCCTGTGACCAACTACTGGGGGAGAACATATGGACCGATAAACTCATCTTT.

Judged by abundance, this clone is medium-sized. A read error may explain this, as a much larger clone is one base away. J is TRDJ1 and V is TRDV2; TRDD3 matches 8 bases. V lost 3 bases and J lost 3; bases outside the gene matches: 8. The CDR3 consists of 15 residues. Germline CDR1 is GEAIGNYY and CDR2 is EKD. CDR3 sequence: CACDPLGAKADKLIF. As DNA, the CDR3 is TGTGCCTGTGACCCACTGGGGGCTAAGGCCGATAAACTCATCTTT.

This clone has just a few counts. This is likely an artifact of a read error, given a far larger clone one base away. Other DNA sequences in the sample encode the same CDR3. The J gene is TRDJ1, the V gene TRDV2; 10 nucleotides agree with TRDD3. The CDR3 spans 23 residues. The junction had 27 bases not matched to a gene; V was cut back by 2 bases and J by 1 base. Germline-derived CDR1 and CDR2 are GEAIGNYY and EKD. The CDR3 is CACDILAPTPQVGDTSLTDKLIF. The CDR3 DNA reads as TGTGCCTGTGACATTTTAGCCCCTACACCCCAGGTGGGGGATACTTCACTCACCGATAAACTCATCTTT.